There are a few counts of the clone carrying this T cell receptor (beta chain). Its antigen is still unknown. The data were obtained in a study of T cell repertoires in cytomegalovirus infection. Study context: CMV infection and matching HLA type were both indicated by public TCR beta signatures. Study-level results: Individuals carrying CMV plus the relevant HLA were identified by cumulative frequency of public TCR beta families. Clonotypes of TCR beta that were HLA-C-restricted and CMV-specific dominated the ex vivo response.

CDR1 LNHDA and CDR2 SQIVND come from the germline V gene (reference sequence). The CDR3 consists of 14 residues. V was clipped by 7 bases and J by 0 bases, with 10 bases between them. TCRdb re-analysed the reads in MiXCR, keeping a single row per CDR3 protein. The top ten hold approximately 33% of the sample, which has around 100,000 distinct CDR3 sequences, 10% seen once. This sequence was found in a human donor in good health (CMV status not recorded). Some clones in this sample may be carry-over from other donors' samples. The V gene is TRBV19, the J gene TRBJ1-3; D gene unclear. Sequencing was done on a sample of PBMCs, sequenced either directly or after in vitro stimulation (not recorded which). The chain's CDR3 is CASIEGSSGNTIYF. The CDR3 nucleotides read TGTGCCAGTATTGAAGGGAGCTCTGGAAACACCATATATTTT.